Listed here is a single T cell receptor beta chain. Its antigen is not identified. Generated by immunoSEQ multiplex PCR, the TCRdb table keeps only in-frame clones and is missing some. The sample has about 15,000 clones, roughly 87% seen once; the top ten hold 3.5% to 4%. These data belong to a study of T cells after posttransplantation cyclophosphamide. Study-wide results and limits: Skin or GI-infiltrating T cells shared few TRB sequences with blood. Recipient CMV seropositivity and CMV reactivation strongly tracked TRB clonality.

V lost 7 bases and J 0 bases, leaving 19 bases between the germline ends. Per the germline V gene, CDR1 is SQVTM and CDR2 is ANQGSEA. CDR3 size: 17 residues. Control samples came 1 year after myeloablative marrow transplants with methotrexate plus calcineurin inhibitor. This TCR came from a male patient aged 45-59 years who received an allogeneic stem cell transplant from an unrelated donor, was CMV-positive, and had chronic GVHD only. Some of the T cells may derive from the graft donor. Sample: PBMCs, taken after an allogeneic stem cell transplant with a calcineurin inhibitor and methotrexate. This chain uses TRBV29-1 with TRBJ2-6, with D possibly TRBD1 on 5 matching bases. CDR3 DNA sequence: TGCAGCGCCAGATTGGAACAGGTTAGCTCTGGGGCCAACGTCCTGACTTTC. Protein sequence: CSARLEQVSSGANVLTF.